A single sample gave rise to the 22 T cell receptor beta chains below, sequenced in a study of response to subunit inactivated influenza vaccine. TCRdb processed the RT-PCR reads anew with MiXCR; each CDR3 protein has one entry. The sample consists of hundreds of thousands of distinct CDR3 sequences, roughly 20% of them appearing once. The sequences come from PBMCs from blood, collected about 5 days after vaccination. These receptors were collected from a man over 45 who received an inactivated influenza vaccine.

This clonotype showed up just a few times. The chain employs TRBV4-2 and TRBJ2-7; D unclear. Trimming removed 0 bases from V and 9 bases from J, with 12 bases in between. The CDR3 loop spans 13 amino acids. Germline CDR1 LGHNA, CDR2 YNFKEQ. CDR3 nucleotides: TGTGCCAGCAGCCAAGATCTCGGTACGGGGCAGTACTTC. Amino acid sequence: CASSQDLGTGQYF.

This clonotype came up a few times. The rearrangement joins TRBV11-2 to TRBJ2-2; D is ambiguous. Germline CDR1 and CDR2: SGHAT and FQNNGV. This CDR3 contains 11 residues. Trimming cost V 11 bases and J 5 bases, with 9 bases left between them. The CDR3 protein is CAAMGTGELFF. The DNA for the CDR3 is TGTGCCGCCATGGGAACCGGGGAGCTGTTTTTT.

This clonotype was seen a few times. The rearrangement links TRBV7-2 to TRBJ2-3; 10 positions agree with TRBD2. This CDR3 is built from 17 residues. V lost 3 bases to trimming and J lost 2 bases; unmatched junction nucleotides: 8. Germline-derived CDR1 and CDR2 are SGHTA and FQGNSA. CDR3 in DNA: TGTGCCAGCAGCTTCTACAGGACTAGCGGTTCCACAGATACGCAGTATTTT. This encodes CASSFYRTSGSTDTQYF.

V is TRBV12-3 or TRBV12-4 and J is TRBJ1-5; D remains unclear. The CDR3 is 17 residues long. With 6 bases removed from V and 3 bases from J, the gap between germline ends came to 21 bases. The CDR3 DNA reads TGTGCCAGCAGGGCAGGAGTAGGGCAGGACTTCAATCAGCCCCAGCATTTT. It codes for CASRAGVGQDFNQPQHF.

This clonotype was seen at least ten times. The chain joins TRBV27 to TRBJ2-1; 14 bases line up with TRBD2. The CDR3 is 16 residues long. V shed 4 bases and J 7 bases; nucleotides not matched to a gene: 6. Germline V lookup: CDR1 MNHEY, CDR2 SMNVEV (reference sequence). This CDR3 is CASSSRGTSGSNEQFF. The DNA of the CDR3 is TGTGCCAGCAGTTCCCGGGGGACTAGCGGGAGTAATGAGCAGTTCTTC.

This clonotype was seen only a few times. V and J are TRBV11-2 and TRBJ2-5, with D tentatively TRBD2 (5 bases). V shed 3 bases and J shed 5 bases, with 10 bases lying between them. Germline CDR1 is SGHAT and CDR2 is FQNNGV. This CDR3 region has 13 residues. The CDR3 loop reads CASSLSTKETQYF. The CDR3 DNA reads as TGTGCCAGCAGCTTGTCGACTAAGGAGACCCAGTACTTC.

This clonotype was seen repeatedly, ten times or more. This chain joins TRBV29-1 and TRBJ2-7, with 10 positions matching TRBD2. J gave up 3 bases and V 2 bases, and 4 bases lay outside the gene matches. The CDR3 has 14 residues. Germline V gives CDR1 SQVTM, CDR2 ANQGSEA. CDR3 in amino acids: CSVELAGVDYEQYF. CDR3 sequence (DNA): TGCAGCGTTGAACTAGCGGGAGTGGACTACGAGCAGTACTTC.

The chain employs TRBV3-1 and TRBJ1-1; D gene ambiguous. Trimming stripped 1 base from V and 4 bases from J, with 7 bases between. The CDR3 length is 13 residues. Germline CDR1 LGHDT, CDR2 YNNKEL (reference sequence). Here the CDR3 reads CASSQAGITEAFF. DNA for the CDR3: TGTGCCAGCAGCCAAGCCGGGATCACTGAAGCTTTCTTT.

The sample holds many counts of this clonotype. The chain combines TRBV11-2 with TRBJ1-5; D is unresolved. CDR1 and CDR2 (germline): SGHAT, FQNNGV. There are 13 residues in the CDR3. With 5 bases removed from V and 5 bases from J, the gap between germline ends came to 10 bases. CDR3 in DNA: TGTGCCAGCAGCCCCACACCCGATCAGCCCCAGCATTTT. Protein: CASSPTPDQPQHF.

The chain is built from TRBV10-2 and TRBJ1-1; D gene uncertain. The CDR3 length is 13 residues. Between the trimmed V and J ends, which lost 6 bases and 1 base, there was a span of 9 bases. Per the germline V gene, CDR1 is WSHSY and CDR2 is SAAADI. The CDR3 protein is CASRQTENTEAFF. The CDR3 coding sequence is TGCGCCAGCAGACAGACGGAGAACACTGAAGCTTTCTTT.

This rearrangement joins TRBV25-1 to TRBJ1-3; TRBD1 matches at 8 bases. The germline CDR1 and CDR2 sequences are MGHDK and SYGVNS. This CDR3 spans 14 amino acids. J was trimmed by 2 bases and V by 4 bases; bases with no gene match: 1. The CDR3 reads CASSVTGAGNTIYF. CDR3 nucleotide sequence: TGTGCCAGCAGTGTGACAGGGGCTGGAAACACCATATATTTT.

A few counts support this clonotype. V is TRBV4-3 and J is TRBJ2-1; D may be TRBD2 (6 bases). Trimming took off 2 bases at V and 3 bases at J, with 14 bases between the two ends. The CDR3 is 16 residues long. Germline values: CDR1 LGHNA, CDR2 YSLEER. CDR3 coding DNA: TGCGCCAGCAGCCAAAGGGGAGCGGGCAGCTACAATGAGCAGTTCTTC. Translating it yields CASSQRGAGSYNEQFF.

This chain joins TRBV5-1 and TRBJ2-7, with TRBD1 as a possible D gene (6 bases). V lost 1 base to trimming and J lost 3 bases, with 17 bases between them. Germline CDR1 and CDR2: SGHRS and YFSETQ. The CDR3 contains 16 residues. The CDR3 reads CASSLYGQFEDYEQYF. The CDR3 DNA is TGCGCCAGCAGCTTGTACGGACAGTTTGAGGACTACGAGCAGTACTTC.

The chain couples TRBV10-3 to TRBJ2-1; 7 positions agree with TRBD1. Unmatched junction bases numbered 11, after V lost 6 bases and J lost 6 bases. The germline gives CDR1 ENHRY, CDR2 SYGVKD. This CDR3 is 15 amino acids long. CDR3 protein: CAIRSLDRAGNEQFF. The CDR3 DNA is TGTGCCATCAGATCCCTTGACAGGGCCGGCAATGAGCAGTTCTTC.

V usage is TRBV6-2 or TRBV6-3 and J usage is TRBJ1-2; D not certain. Germline CDR1 and CDR2: MNHEY and SVGEGT. The CDR3 has 14 residues. V gave up 5 bases and J gave up 4 bases, with 14 bases separating them. CDR3: CASSGRRTSYGYTF. DNA for the CDR3: TGTGCCAGCAGTGGCAGAAGGACGAGCTATGGCTACACCTTC.

This rearrangement joins TRBV29-1 to TRBJ1-3, with a weak D call TRBD1 (6 bases). The CDR3 sequence is 14 residues long. CDR1 and CDR2 from the germline V gene are SQVTM and ANQGSEA. The V end was cut by 6 bases, the J end by 2 bases, with 14 bases between. The CDR3 spells CSVDGGAAGNTIYF. CDR3 DNA sequence: TGCAGCGTGGATGGGGGCGCGGCTGGAAACACCATATATTTT.

This clonotype was seen only a few times. The CDR3 sequence is CASSRQDGGYEQYF. The CDR3 DNA follows: TGTGCCAGCAGCCGCCAGGACGGGGGTTACGAGCAGTACTTC. This chain connects TRBV7-2 to TRBJ2-7, with a tentative D call TRBD2 (6 bases). Germline V CDR1 and CDR2: SGHTA, FQGNSA. The CDR3 runs 14 residues. V lost 5 bases to trimming and J lost 4 bases, with 15 bases between them.

The sample holds a few counts of this clonotype. CDR3 residues: CATQEPSGIYEQFF. The DNA of the CDR3 is TGTGCCACCCAAGAACCAAGTGGTATCTATGAGCAGTTCTTC. This chain joins TRBV10-3 and TRBJ2-1; D unresolved. The CDR3 has 14 amino acids. Trimming cost V 10 bases and J 8 bases, with 21 bases left between them. CDR1 and CDR2 from the germline V gene are ENHRY and SYGVKD.

This clonotype was counted only a few times. The chain's CDR3 is CASSQDWDTNYGYTF. The CDR3 bases are TGCGCCAGCAGCCAAGATTGGGACACAAACTATGGCTACACCTTC. The chain carries TRBV4-1 and TRBJ1-2; D is perhaps TRBD1 (6 bases). Germline V gene data show CDR1 as MGHRA and CDR2 as YSYEKL. The CDR3 contains 15 residues. V was pared by 0 bases and J by 2 bases, with 10 bases between.

The J gene is TRBJ2-6, the V gene TRBV10-3; D is uncertain. CDR1 ENHRY and CDR2 SYGVKD come from the germline V gene. The CDR3 is 14 amino acids. With 3 bases removed from V and 0 bases from J, the gap between germline ends came to 3 bases. CDR3 amino acids: CAISDPSGANVLTF. Here the CDR3 DNA reads TGTGCCATCAGTGACCCCTCTGGGGCCAACGTCCTGACTTTC.

This chain joins TRBV16 and TRBJ1-6, with a possible D match to TRBD1 (5 bases). This CDR3 is 15 amino acids long. The germline V and J ends were trimmed by 0 bases and 2 bases, with 5 bases remaining between them. Germline assignment: CDR1 KGHSY and CDR2 FQNENV. The CDR3 loop is CASSQSTAYNSPLHF. CDR3 DNA sequence: TGTGCCAGCAGCCAATCGACAGCCTATAATTCACCCCTCCACTTT.

This clonotype was counted once. The chain couples TRBV4-1 to TRBJ2-5; the D gene is possibly TRBD1 (5 bases). With 4 bases removed from V and 5 bases from J, the gap between germline ends came to 14 bases. CDR1 is MGHRA and CDR2 is YSYEKL in the germline V gene. CDR3 size: 14 residues. The CDR3 sequence: CASSRRIRVETQYF. As DNA, the CDR3 is TGCGCCAGCAGCCGGCGGATCAGGGTTGAGACCCAGTACTTC.